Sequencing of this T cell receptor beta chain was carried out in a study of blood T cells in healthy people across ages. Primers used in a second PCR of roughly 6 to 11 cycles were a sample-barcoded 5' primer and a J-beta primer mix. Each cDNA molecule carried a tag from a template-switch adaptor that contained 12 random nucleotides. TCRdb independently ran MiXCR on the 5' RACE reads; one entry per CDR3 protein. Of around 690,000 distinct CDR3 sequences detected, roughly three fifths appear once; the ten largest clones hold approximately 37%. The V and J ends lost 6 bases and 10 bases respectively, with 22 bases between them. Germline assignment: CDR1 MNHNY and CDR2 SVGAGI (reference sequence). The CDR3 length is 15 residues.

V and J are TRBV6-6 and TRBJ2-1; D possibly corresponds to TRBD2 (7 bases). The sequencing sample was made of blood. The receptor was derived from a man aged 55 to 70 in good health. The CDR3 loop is CASSSPTRGGWEQFF. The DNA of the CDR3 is TGTGCCAGCAGCTCTCCCACTAGGGGGGGATGGGAGCAGTTCTTC.